This T cell receptor beta chain was identified in a study of T cells in Graves' hyperthyroidism and ophthalmopathy. Hyperthyroidism was newly diagnosed in patients aged 18 to 65 (duration under 2 months). Diagnosis rested on symptoms, serum thyroxine and TRAb, thyroid ultrasound, and orbital computed tomography. Worth noting for this clonotype: Its specificity is unknown.

RNA transcripts served as the template for amplifying TCR beta CDR3 regions. Primed by the HTBI set, a first-round RT-PCR was run on the TCR CDR3. TCRdb re-called the multiplex PCR reads with MiXCR, one entry per CDR3 protein. The data contain a few hundred thousand distinct CDR3 sequences, 13% to 15% of them seen just once; the ten biggest clones take up around 30%. Study-wide findings and caveats: Ophthalmopathy was predicted by the model a median of about 6.5 months ahead of onset. A model of 13 V-J features distinguished ophthalmopathy from stable hyperthyroidism.

Trimming removed 7 bases from V and 4 bases from J; junction bases left unmatched: 6. The CDR3 spans 13 residues. Germline-derived CDR1 and CDR2 are MDHEN and SYDVKM. The clonotype originates from a woman aged 45 to 65 with Graves' hyperthyroidism that later progressed to Graves' ophthalmopathy. The J gene is TRBJ1-2, the V gene TRBV28, with TRBD1 matching 7 bases. The sequenced material came from blood. The CDR3 DNA is TGTGCCAGCACCTCGCGGGACAGCTATGGCTACACCTTC. Translation gives CASTSRDSYGYTF.